Listed here are 17 T cell receptor beta chains from one sample, sequenced in a study of Graves' ophthalmopathy and Graves' hyperthyroidism. Researchers took RNA transcripts and amplified TCR beta CDR3 regions from them. An opening RT-PCR round employed HTBI primers and preceded a second-round multiplex PCR. TCRdb reprocessed the multiplex PCR reads with MiXCR, giving one entry per CDR3 protein. The table shows approximately 1.2 million distinct CDR3 sequences, with approximately 35% occurring only once. Sequenced: peripheral blood or thyroid tissue (not recorded which). The receptor source for this set is an adult man with Graves' hyperthyroidism.

Concerning this clonotype: One end of the junction fails to match germline, which may point to a read error. This chain joins TRBV2 and TRBJ2-7; D is perhaps TRBD1 (5 bases). The germline V gene encodes CDR1 SNHLY and CDR2 FYNNEI. The CDR3 is made up of 10 amino acids. The CDR3 DNA sequence: TGTGCCAGCAGTGAACAGGGTTTGGAGTTC. Encoded protein: CASSEQGLEF. Full variable domain (missing parts from reference TRBV2 and TRBJ2-7): EPEVTQTPSHQVTQMGQEVILRCVPISNHLYFYWYRQILGQKVEFLVSFYNNEISEKSEIFDDQFSVERPDGSNFTLKIRSTKLEDSAMYFCASSEQGLEFGPGTRLTVT.

The rearrangement joins TRBV28 to TRBJ2-5; no definite D call. The CDR3 is 15 amino acids. The V gene's germline CDR1 is MDHEN and CDR2 SYDVKM. The ends were cut back, 5 bases at V and 4 bases at J, with 17 bases in the middle. The CDR3 sequence: CASSPYESLRETQYF. The CDR3 DNA reads TGTGCCAGCAGTCCCTACGAGTCCCTTCGAGAGACCCAGTACTTC.

In its sample, this clonotype was seen many times. The chain uses TRBV5-1 and TRBJ1-6, with 7 bases matching TRBD1. Germline CDR1 SGHRS, CDR2 YFSETQ. The CDR3 is 14 amino acids. With V trimmed by 4 bases and J by 9 bases, 7 bases remained unmatched. CDR3 bases: TGCGCCAGCAGCCCGACAGGGAAGGGTTCACCCCTCCACTTT. Protein: CASSPTGKGSPLHF.

At least ten counts were recorded for this clonotype. This sequence joins TRBV5-1 and TRBJ2-7, with 10 bases identical to TRBD1. Losses at the gene ends were 6 bases for V and 3 bases for J; bases not matched to a gene: 3. The CDR3 runs to 13 residues. CDR1 and CDR2 from the germline V gene are SGHRS and YFSETQ. CDR3 nucleotides: TGCGCCAGCACCGGGGACAGGGGCTACGAGCAGTACTTC. Amino acid sequence: CASTGDRGYEQYF.

The genes are TRBV7-2 and TRBJ2-5; 7 positions agree with TRBD1. The CDR3 has 16 amino acids. CDR1 and CDR2 (germline): SGHTA, FQGNSA. Losses at the gene ends were 5 bases for V and 3 bases for J; bases not matched to a gene: 12. CDR3 coding DNA: TGTGCCAGCAGCCAATTCGGACAGGCAAATAAAGAGACCCAGTACTTC. It is translated as CASSQFGQANKETQYF.

This clonotype occurred a few times. V gene TRBV29-1 combines with J gene TRBJ2-2; tentatively, D is TRBD2 (6 bases). The CDR3 runs 12 residues. V lost 5 bases, J lost 6 bases, and 10 bases lay in between. Looked up from germline, CDR1 is SQVTM and CDR2 is ANQGSEA. CDR3 DNA: TGCAGCGTTAAGTGGGGGGCCGGGGAGCTGTTTTTT. It codes for CSVKWGAGELFF.

The chain uses TRBV24-1 and TRBJ2-7; D is unresolved. Germline V lookup: CDR1 KGHDR, CDR2 SFDVKD. Deletions cut 2 bases from V and 6 bases from J, with 13 bases between. This CDR3 contains 14 residues. The CDR3: CATSDSHGPLEQYF. The CDR3 DNA follows: TGTGCCACCAGTGATTCCCATGGACCCCTCGAGCAGTACTTC.

Only one count was recorded for this clonotype. One base away lies a much larger clone, so this may be a sequencing read error. The V gene is TRBV7-9, the J gene TRBJ1-1; possible D gene TRBD1, 5 bases. The CDR3 consists of 15 residues. The germline gives CDR1 SEHNR, CDR2 FQNEAQ (reference sequence). The CDR3, as DNA: TGTGCCAGCAGCGACGCGGGACGGGCGAACACTGAAGATTTCTTT. Translation: CASSDAGRANTEDFF.

The V gene is TRBV5-1, the J gene TRBJ1-1; D is undetermined. The V gene lost 3 bases and the J gene lost 1 base, with 10 bases spanning the gap. CDR1 is SGHRS and CDR2 is YFSETQ in the germline V gene. This CDR3 contains 14 residues. The CDR3 DNA is TGCGCCAGCAGCTGGGCCGTATCGAACACTGAAGCTTTCTTT. Its protein product is CASSWAVSNTEAFF.

In regard to this clonotype: This could be a read error, since a much larger clone is one nucleotide away. The chain carries TRBV20-1 and TRBJ1-4; D is undetermined. Germline loops: CDR1 DFQATT, CDR2 SNEGSKA (reference sequence). This CDR3 has 13 residues. The CDR3 region has the DNA TGCAGAGCCCCGGGGATATCTAATGAAAAACTGTTTTTT. It encodes CRAPGISNEKLFF.

This clonotype was seen a few times. CDR3 protein: CASSLSQQLYEQYF. The CDR3 bases are TGTGCCAGCAGTTTATCACAGCAACTCTACGAGCAGTACTTC. V gene TRBV12-3 or TRBV12-4 combines with J gene TRBJ2-7; unclear D gene. The CDR3 totals 14 residues. Trimming cost V 2 bases and J 3 bases, with 11 bases left between them.

This chain joins TRBV25-1 and TRBJ1-2, with D maybe TRBD1 (6 bases). V was shortened by 8 bases and J by 2 bases, with 12 bases between the two germline ends. The germline V gene encodes CDR1 MGHDK and CDR2 SYGVNS. The length of the CDR3 is 13 residues. The CDR3: CASGAGQNYGYTF. The CDR3 DNA sequence: TGTGCCAGCGGCGCCGGACAGAACTATGGCTACACCTTC.

The CDR3 is CASSYHNRGLGNSPLHF. Here the CDR3 DNA reads TGTGCCAGCAGTTACCATAACAGGGGGCTCGGAAATTCACCCCTCCACTTT. This chain connects TRBV6-2 or TRBV6-3 to TRBJ1-6, with TRBD1 matching over 9 bases. With 2 bases clipped from V and 7 bases from J, the junction kept 9 bases outside the gene matches. This CDR3 region has 17 residues. Germline CDR1 is MNHEY and CDR2 is SVGEGT.

The CDR3 DNA sequence: TGTGCCAGCAGCGCGGGAGAGAAGTACTTC. It encodes CASSAGEKYF. The chain recombines TRBV7-9 with TRBJ2-5, with 7 bases aligning to TRBD2. Losses at the gene ends were 5 bases for V and 12 bases for J; bases not matched to a gene: 3. The CDR3 runs 10 residues. Germline CDR1 and CDR2: SEHNR and FQNEAQ (reference sequence). The full variable domain, with the rest looked up from reference TRBV7-9 and TRBJ2-5, is DTGVSQNPRHKITKRGQNVTFRCDPISEHNRLYWYRQTLGQGPEFLTYFQNEAQLEKSRLLSDRFSAERPKGSFSTLEIQRTEQGDSAMYLCASSAGEKYFGPGTRLLVL.

This clonotype was recorded many times. The V call is TRBV7-8, the J call TRBJ2-2; 8 bases agree with TRBD2. Germline V CDR1 and CDR2: SGHVS, FQNEAQ. The CDR3 totals 15 residues. With V trimmed by 7 bases and J by 0 bases, 4 bases remained unmatched. As DNA, the CDR3 is TGTGCCAGCAACCGGGGGGGGTCGAACACCGGGGAGCTGTTTTTT. Translated: CASNRGGSNTGELFF.

The chain is built from TRBV7-8 and TRBJ2-5, with 9 nucleotides matching TRBD2. CDR3 length equals 17 residues. The germline V gene has CDR1 SGHVS and CDR2 FQNEAQ. The junction had 15 bases not matched to a gene; V was cut back by 5 bases and J by 5 bases. CDR3 nucleotides: TGTGCCAGCAGCCCTACTCGACCCGGCAGCGGGAGGGAGACCCAGTACTTC. Protein: CASSPTRPGSGRETQYF.

This clonotype was detected a few times. The gene calls are TRBV25-1 and TRBJ2-7, with 9 bases identical to TRBD2. The CDR3 length is 15 residues. V lost 6 bases to trimming and J lost 5 bases; unmatched junction nucleotides: 11. Per germline, CDR1 MGHDK and CDR2 SYGVNS. The CDR3 region has the DNA TGTGCCAGCAGACAAGCGGGAGGCGGTCCGGACGAGCAGTACTTC. Amino acid sequence: CASRQAGGGPDEQYF.